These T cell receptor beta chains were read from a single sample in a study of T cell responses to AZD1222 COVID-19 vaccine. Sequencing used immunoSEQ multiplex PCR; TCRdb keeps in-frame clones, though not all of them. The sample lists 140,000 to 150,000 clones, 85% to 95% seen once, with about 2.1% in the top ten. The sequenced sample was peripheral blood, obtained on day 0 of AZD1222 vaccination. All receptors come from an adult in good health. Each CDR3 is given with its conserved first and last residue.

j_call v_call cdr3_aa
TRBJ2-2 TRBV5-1 CASSGDRVYTGELFF
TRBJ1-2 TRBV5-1 CASSLVQHNYGYTF
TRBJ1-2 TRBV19 CASRAGYGYTF
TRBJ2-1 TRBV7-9 CASSRSGLQADYNEQFF
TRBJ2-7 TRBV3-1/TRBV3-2 CASSQDPRRPEQYF
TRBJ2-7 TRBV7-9 CASSQPSSGFYEQYF
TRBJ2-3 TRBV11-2 CASSLVPGVADTQYF
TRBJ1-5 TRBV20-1 CSASRGSSNQPQHF
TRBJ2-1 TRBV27 CASSVMGDEQFF
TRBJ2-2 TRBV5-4 CASSLAGTNTGELFF
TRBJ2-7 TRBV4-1 CASSQPAAGVHEQYF
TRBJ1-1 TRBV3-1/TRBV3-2 CASSRAAWRNTEAFF
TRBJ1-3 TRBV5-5 CASSLFLAGRFGNTIYF
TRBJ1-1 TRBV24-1 CATSDARGGAFF
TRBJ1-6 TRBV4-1 CASSQDRDSPLHF
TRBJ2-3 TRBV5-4 CASSLAGPGDDTQYF
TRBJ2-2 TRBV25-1 CASSESSFTGELFF
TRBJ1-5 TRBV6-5 CASNFGGGMNQPQHF
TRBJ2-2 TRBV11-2 CASSFSGSGELFF